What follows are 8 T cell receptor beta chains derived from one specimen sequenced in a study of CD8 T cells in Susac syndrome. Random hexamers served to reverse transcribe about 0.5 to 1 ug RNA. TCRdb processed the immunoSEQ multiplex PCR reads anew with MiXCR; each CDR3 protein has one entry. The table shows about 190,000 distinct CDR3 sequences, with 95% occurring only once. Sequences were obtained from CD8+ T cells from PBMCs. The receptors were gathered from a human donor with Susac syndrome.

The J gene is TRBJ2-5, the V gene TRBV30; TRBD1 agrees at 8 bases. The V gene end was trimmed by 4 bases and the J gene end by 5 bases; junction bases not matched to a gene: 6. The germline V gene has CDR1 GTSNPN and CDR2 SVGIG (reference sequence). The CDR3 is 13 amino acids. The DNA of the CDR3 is TGTGCCTGGAACAGGGGGGCCGGGGAGACCCAGTACTTC. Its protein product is CAWNRGAGETQYF. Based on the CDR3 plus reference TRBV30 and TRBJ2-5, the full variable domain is SQTIHQWPATLVQPVGSPLSLECTVEGTSNPNLYWYRQAAGRGLQLLFYSVGIGQISSEVPQNLSASRPQDRQFILSSKKLLLSDSGFYLCAWNRGAGETQYFGPGTRLLVL.

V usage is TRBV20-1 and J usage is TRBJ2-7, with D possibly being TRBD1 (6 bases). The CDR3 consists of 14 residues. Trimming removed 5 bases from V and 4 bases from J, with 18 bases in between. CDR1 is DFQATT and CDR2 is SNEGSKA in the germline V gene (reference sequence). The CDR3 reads CSAPSRDTQYEQYF. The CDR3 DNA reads TGCAGTGCTCCTTCTCGGGACACCCAATACGAGCAGTACTTC.

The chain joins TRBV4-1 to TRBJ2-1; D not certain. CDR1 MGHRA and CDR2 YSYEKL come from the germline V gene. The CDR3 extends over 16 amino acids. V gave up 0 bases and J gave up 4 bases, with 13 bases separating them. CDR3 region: CASSQEWGNPYNEQFF. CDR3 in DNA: TGCGCCAGCAGCCAAGAATGGGGAAACCCTTACAATGAGCAGTTCTTC.

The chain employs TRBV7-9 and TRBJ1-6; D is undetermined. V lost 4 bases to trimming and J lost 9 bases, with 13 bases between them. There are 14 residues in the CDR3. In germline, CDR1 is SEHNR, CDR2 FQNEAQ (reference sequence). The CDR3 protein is CASSSRSSGSPLHF. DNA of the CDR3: TGTGCCAGCAGCTCTAGATCCTCGGGTTCACCCCTCCACTTT. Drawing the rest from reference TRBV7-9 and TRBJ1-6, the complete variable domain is DTGVSQNPRHKITKRGQNVTFRCDPISEHNRLYWYRQTLGQGPEFLTYFQNEAQLEKSRLLSDRFSAERPKGSFSTLEIQRTEQGDSAMYLCASSSRSSGSPLHFGNGTRLTVT.

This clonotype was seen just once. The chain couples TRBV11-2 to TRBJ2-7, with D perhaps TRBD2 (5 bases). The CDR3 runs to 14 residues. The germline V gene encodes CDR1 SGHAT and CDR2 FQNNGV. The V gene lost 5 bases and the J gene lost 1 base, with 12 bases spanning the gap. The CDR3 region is CASSPGVRSYEQYF. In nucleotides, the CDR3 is TGTGCCAGCAGCCCCGGGGTGAGGTCCTACGAGCAGTACTTC.

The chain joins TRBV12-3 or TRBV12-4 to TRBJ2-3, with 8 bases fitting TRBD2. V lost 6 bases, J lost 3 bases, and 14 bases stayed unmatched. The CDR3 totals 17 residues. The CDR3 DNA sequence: TGTGCCAGCAGCCAAAGACCGGGACTAGAGGAAACAGATACGCAGTATTTT. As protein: CASSQRPGLEETDTQYF.

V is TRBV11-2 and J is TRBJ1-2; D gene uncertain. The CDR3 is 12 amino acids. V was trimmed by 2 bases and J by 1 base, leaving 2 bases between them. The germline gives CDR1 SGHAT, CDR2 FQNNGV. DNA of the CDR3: TGTGCCAGCAGCTTAATTAACTATGGCTACACCTTC. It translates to CASSLINYGYTF.

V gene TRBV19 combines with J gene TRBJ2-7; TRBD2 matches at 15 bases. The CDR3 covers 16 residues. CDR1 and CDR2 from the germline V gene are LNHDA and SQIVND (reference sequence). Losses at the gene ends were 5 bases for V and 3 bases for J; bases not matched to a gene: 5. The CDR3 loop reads CASSPGLAGGNYEQYF. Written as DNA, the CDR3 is TGTGCCAGTAGTCCGGGACTAGCGGGAGGTAACTACGAGCAGTACTTC.